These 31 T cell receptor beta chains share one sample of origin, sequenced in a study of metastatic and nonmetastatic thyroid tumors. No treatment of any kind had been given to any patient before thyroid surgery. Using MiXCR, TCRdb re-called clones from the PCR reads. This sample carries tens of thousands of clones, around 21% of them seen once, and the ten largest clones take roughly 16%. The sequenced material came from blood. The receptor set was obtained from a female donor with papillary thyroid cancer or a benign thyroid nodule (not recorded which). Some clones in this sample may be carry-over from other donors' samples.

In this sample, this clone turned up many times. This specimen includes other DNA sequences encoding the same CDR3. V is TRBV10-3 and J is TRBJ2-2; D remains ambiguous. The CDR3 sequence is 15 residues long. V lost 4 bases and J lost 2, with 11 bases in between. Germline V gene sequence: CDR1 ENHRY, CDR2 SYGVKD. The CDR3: CAISVNGLNTGELFF. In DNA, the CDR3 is TGTGCCATCAGTGTAAACGGGCTTAACACCGGGGAGCTGTTTTTT.

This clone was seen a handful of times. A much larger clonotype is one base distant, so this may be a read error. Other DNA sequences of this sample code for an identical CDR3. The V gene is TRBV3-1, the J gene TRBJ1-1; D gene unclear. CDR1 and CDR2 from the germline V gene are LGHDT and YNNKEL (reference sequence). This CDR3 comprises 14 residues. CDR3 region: CASSQGAGGTEAFF. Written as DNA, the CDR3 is TGTGCCAGCAGCCAAGGGGCGGGAGGCACTGAAGCATTCTTT.

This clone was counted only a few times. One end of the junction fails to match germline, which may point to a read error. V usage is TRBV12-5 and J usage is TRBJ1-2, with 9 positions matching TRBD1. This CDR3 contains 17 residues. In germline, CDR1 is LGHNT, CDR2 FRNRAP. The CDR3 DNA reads TGTGCTAGTCGTTTCGCAAGGACAGGGGACGAGAGCTATGGCTACACCTTC. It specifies CASRFARTGDESYGYTF.

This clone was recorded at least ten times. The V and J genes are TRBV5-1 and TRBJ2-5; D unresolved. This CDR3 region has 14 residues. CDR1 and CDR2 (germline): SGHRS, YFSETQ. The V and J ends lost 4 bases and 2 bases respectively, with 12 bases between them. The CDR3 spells CASSLELAQETQYF. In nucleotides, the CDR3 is TGCGCCAGCAGCCTGGAATTAGCACAAGAGACCCAGTACTTC.

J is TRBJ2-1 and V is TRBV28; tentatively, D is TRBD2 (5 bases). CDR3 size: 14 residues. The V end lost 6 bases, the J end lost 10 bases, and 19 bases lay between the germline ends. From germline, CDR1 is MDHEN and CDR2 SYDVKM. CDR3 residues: CASSLTNLGWEQFF. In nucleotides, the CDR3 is TGTGCCAGCAGCTTGACTAACTTGGGCTGGGAGCAGTTCTTC.

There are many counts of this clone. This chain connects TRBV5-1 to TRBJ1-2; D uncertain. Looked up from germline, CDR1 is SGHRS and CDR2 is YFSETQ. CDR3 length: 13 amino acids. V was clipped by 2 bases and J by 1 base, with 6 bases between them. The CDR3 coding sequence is TGCGCCAGCAGCTTCTCGGGTAACTATGGCTACACCTTC. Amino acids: CASSFSGNYGYTF.

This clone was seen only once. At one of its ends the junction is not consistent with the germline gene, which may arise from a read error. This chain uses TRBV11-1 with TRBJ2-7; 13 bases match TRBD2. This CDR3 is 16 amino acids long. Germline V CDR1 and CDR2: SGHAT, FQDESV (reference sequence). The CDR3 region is CASRLDRTSGRSEQHF. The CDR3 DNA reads TGTGCCAGCAGATTGGATCGGACTAGCGGGAGAAGCGAGCAGCACTTC.

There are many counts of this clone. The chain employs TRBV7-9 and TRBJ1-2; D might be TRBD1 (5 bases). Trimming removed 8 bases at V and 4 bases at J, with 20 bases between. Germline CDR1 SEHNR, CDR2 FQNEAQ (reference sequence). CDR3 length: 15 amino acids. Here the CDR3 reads CASSNSGTERYGYTF. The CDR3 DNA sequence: TGTGCCAGCTCGAACTCCGGGACGGAGCGCTATGGCTACACCTTC. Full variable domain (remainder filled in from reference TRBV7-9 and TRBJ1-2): DTGVSQNPRHKITKRGQNVTFRCDPISEHNRLYWYRQTLGQGPEFLTYFQNEAQLEKSRLLSDRFSAERPKGSFSTLEIQRTEQGDSAMYLCASSNSGTERYGYTFGSGTRLTVV.

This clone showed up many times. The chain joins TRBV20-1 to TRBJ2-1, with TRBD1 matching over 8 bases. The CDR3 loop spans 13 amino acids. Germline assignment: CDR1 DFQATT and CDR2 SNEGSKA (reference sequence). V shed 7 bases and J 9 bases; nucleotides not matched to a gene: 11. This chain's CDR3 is CSVPIRTGGEQFF. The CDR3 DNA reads TGCAGTGTCCCTATTAGAACAGGGGGTGAGCAGTTCTTC.

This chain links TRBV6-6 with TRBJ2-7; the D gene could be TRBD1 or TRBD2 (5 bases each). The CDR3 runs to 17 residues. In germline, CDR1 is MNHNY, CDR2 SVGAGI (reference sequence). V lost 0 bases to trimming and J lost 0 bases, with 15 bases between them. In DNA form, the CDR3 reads TGTGCCAGCAGTTACTCGATAGACGGGACGGCCTCCTACGAGCAGTACTTC. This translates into CASSYSIDGTASYEQYF.

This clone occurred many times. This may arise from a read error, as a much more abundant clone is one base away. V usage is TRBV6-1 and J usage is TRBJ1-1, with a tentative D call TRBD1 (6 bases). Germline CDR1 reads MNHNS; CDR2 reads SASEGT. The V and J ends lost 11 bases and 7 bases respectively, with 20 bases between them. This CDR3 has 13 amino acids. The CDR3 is CACTLGGTVEAFF. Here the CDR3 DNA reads TGTGCCTGCACCCTAGGGGGGACCGTTGAAGCTTTCTTT.

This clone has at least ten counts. CDR3 bases: TGTGCCAGCAGTTTCGGACAGCCCCAGCATTTT. Translating it yields CASSFGQPQHF. This chain connects TRBV28 to TRBJ1-5; D not certain. V was clipped by 3 bases and J by 7 bases, with 4 bases between them. The germline V gene encodes CDR1 MDHEN and CDR2 SYDVKM. This CDR3 has 11 residues.

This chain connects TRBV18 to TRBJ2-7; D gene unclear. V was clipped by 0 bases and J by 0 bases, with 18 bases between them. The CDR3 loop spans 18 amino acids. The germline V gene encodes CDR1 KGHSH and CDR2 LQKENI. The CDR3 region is CASSPPRSGTASSYEQYF. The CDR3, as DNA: TGTGCCAGCTCACCACCAAGGTCAGGTACAGCGAGCTCCTACGAGCAGTACTTC.

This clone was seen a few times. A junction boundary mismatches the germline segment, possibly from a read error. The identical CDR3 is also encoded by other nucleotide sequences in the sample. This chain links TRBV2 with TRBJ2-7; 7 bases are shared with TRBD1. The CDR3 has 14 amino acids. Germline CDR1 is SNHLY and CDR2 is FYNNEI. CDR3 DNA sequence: TGCGCCAGCAGAGAAGACAGGGTGTCCTACGAGCAGTACTTC. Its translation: CASREDRVSYEQYF.

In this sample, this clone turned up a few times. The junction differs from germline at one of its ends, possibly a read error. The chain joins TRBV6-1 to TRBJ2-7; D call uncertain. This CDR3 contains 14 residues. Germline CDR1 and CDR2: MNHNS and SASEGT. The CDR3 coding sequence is TGCGCCAGCAGTGAAGGTAGAGACTCCTACGAGCAGTACTTC. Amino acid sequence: CASSEGRDSYEQYF.

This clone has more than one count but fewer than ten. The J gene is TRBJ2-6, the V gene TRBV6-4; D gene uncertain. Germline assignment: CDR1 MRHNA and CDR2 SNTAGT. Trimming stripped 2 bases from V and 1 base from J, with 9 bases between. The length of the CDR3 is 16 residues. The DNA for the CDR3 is TGTGCCAGCAGTGACCATGGTGCGTCTGGGGCCAACGTCCTGACTTTC. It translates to CASSDHGASGANVLTF.

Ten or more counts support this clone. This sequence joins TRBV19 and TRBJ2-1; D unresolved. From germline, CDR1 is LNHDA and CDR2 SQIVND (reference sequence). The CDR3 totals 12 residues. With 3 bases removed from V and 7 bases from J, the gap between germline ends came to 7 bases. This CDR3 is CASSIPGNEQFF. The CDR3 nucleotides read TGTGCCAGTAGTATCCCCGGGAATGAGCAGTTCTTC.

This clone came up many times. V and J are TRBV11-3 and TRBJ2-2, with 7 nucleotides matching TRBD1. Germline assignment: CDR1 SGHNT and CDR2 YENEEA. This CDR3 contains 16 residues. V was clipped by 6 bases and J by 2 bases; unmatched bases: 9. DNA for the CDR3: TGTGCCAGCAGGAGTTCTTGGACAGGAAACACCGGGGAGCTGTTTTTT. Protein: CASRSSWTGNTGELFF.

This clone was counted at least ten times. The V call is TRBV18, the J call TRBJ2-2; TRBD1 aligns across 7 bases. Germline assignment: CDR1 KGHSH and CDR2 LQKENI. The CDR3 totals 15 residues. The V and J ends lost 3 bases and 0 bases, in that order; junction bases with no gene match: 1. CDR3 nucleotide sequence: TGTGCCAGCTCACCGGGACAGTCGAACACCGGGGAGCTGTTTTTT. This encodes CASSPGQSNTGELFF.

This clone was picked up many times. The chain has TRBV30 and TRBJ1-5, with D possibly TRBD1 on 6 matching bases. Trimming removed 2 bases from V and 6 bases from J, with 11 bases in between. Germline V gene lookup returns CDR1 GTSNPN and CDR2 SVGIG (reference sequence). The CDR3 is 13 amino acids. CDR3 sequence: CAWSRLGGQPQHF. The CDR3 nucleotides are TGTGCCTGGAGTCGACTAGGGGGTCAGCCCCAGCATTTT.

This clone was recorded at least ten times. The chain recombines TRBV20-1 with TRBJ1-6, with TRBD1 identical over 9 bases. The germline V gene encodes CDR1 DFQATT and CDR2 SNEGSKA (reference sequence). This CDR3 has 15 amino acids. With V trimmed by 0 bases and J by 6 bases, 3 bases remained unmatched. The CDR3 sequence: CSARDSGQGNSPLHF. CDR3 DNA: TGCAGTGCTAGAGATTCGGGACAGGGTAATTCACCCCTCCACTTT.

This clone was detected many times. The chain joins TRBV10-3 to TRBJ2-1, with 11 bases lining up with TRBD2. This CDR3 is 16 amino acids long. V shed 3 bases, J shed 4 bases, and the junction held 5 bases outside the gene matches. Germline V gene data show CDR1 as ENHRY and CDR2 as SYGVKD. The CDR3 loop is CAISDLSGRGYNEQFF. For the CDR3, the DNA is TGTGCCATCAGTGACCTTAGCGGGAGGGGGTACAATGAGCAGTTCTTC.

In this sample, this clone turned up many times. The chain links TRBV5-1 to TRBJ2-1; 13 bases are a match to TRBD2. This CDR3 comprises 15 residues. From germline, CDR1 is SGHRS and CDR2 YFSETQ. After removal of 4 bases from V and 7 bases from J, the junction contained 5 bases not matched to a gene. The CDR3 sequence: CASSQVTSGRNEQFF. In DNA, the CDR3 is TGCGCCAGCAGCCAGGTGACTAGCGGGAGGAATGAGCAGTTCTTC.

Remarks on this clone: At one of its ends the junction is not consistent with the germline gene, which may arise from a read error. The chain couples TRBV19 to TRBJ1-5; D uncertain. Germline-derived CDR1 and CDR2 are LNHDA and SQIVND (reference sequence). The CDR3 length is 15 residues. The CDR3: CASRNRDKVNHPQHF. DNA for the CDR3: TGTGCCAGTAGGAACCGGGATAAAGTCAATCATCCCCAGCATTTT.

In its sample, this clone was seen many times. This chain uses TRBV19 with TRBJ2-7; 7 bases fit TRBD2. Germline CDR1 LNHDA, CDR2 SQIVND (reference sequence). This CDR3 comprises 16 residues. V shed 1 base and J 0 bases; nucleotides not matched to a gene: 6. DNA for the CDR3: TGTGCCAGTAGTATAGCGGGAGGTTACGGCTCCTACGAGCAGTACTTC. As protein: CASSIAGGYGSYEQYF. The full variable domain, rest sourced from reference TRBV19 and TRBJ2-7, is DGGITQSPKYLFRKEGQNVTLSCEQNLNHDAMYWYRQDPGQGLRLIYYSQIVNDFQKGDIAEGYSVSREKKESFPLTVTSAQKNPTAFYLCASSIAGGYGSYEQYFGPGTRLTVT.

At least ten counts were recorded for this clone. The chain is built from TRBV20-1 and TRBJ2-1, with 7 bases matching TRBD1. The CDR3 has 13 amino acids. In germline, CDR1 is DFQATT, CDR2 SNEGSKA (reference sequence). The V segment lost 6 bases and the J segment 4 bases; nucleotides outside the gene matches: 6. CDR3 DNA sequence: TGCAGTGCCCCCCCGACAGGGTACAATGAGCAGTTCTTC. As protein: CSAPPTGYNEQFF.

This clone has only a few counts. The CDR3 sequence is CASSVGLYEQYF. CDR3 in DNA: TGTGCCAGCAGTGTCGGACTCTACGAGCAGTACTTC. V gene TRBV6-2 or TRBV6-3 combines with J gene TRBJ2-7; a weak D match, TRBD2 (5 bases). This CDR3 contains 12 residues. The V end was cut by 5 bases, the J end by 3 bases, with 8 bases between. Germline V lookup: CDR1 MNHEY, CDR2 SVGEGT.

The DNA of the CDR3 is TGCGCCAGCAGCCTAGATAGCAATCAGCCCCAGCATTTT. Translation: CASSLDSNQPQHF. This chain links TRBV5-1 with TRBJ1-5; unclear D gene. Germline V lookup: CDR1 SGHRS, CDR2 YFSETQ. V dropped 4 bases and J dropped 0 bases, with 5 bases sitting between them. The CDR3 is 13 residues long.

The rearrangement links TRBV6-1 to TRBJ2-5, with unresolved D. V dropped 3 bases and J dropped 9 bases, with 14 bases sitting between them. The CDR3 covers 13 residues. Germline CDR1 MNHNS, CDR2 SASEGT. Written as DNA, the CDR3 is TGTGCCAGCAGTGAGCGCAAGAGTGGCGCCCAGTACTTC. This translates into CASSERKSGAQYF.

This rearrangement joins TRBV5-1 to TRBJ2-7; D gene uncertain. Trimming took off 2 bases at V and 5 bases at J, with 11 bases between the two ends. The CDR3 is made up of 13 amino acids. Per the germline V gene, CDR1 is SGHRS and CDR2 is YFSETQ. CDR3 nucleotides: TGCGCCAGCAGCTTTCCAGGCTATAACGAGCAGTACTTC. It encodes CASSFPGYNEQYF.

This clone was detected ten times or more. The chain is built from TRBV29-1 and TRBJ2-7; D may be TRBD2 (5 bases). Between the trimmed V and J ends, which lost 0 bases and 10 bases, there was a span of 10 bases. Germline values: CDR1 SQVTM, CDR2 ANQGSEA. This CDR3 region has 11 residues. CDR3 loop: CSVEEVASQYF. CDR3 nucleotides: TGCAGCGTTGAAGAAGTGGCTAGCCAGTACTTC.